This TCR beta chain was recovered during a study of graft-versus-host responses after intestinal transplantation. About the study: Every recipient had anti-thymocyte globulin induction and two to three years of tacrolimus plus steroids. Regarding the study as a whole: Early post-transplant HvG declines tracked with peak circulating GvH clone levels. The presence of high graft-versus-host to host-versus-graft clonal ratios in allografts characterized patients with graft-donor T cell macrochimerism. Investigators detected GvH clones in recipient marrow, with some emerging earlier in ileum or blood.

Comment on this clone: The antigen is undetermined.

Trimming took 3 bases from V and 5 from J; bases not matched to a gene: 4. Germline V gene data show CDR1 as SGHRS and CDR2 as YFSETQ. The CDR3 runs 14 residues. TCRdb's copy holds only in-frame clones and misses some; the assay was immunoSEQ multiplex PCR. The sample lists under 90,000 clones, around 93% seen once, with approximately 0.32% in the top ten. The TCR originated in a human donor who was the organ donor for an intestinal transplant. The sample was unstimulated CD4+ T cells sorted from spleen or lymph node cells, taken before transplant. This chain joins TRBV5-1 and TRBJ2-7; 11 bases agree with TRBD1. The CDR3 spells CASSWGTGGDEQYF. CDR3 nucleotides: TGCGCCAGCAGCTGGGGGACAGGGGGGGACGAGCAGTACTTC. The whole variable domain, filled in from reference TRBV5-1 and TRBJ2-7, reads KAGVTQTPRYLIKTRGQQVTLSCSPISGHRSVSWYQQTPGQGLQFLFEYFSETQRNKGNFPGRFSGRQFSNSRSEMNVSTLELGDSALYLCASSWGTGGDEQYFGPGTRLTVT.